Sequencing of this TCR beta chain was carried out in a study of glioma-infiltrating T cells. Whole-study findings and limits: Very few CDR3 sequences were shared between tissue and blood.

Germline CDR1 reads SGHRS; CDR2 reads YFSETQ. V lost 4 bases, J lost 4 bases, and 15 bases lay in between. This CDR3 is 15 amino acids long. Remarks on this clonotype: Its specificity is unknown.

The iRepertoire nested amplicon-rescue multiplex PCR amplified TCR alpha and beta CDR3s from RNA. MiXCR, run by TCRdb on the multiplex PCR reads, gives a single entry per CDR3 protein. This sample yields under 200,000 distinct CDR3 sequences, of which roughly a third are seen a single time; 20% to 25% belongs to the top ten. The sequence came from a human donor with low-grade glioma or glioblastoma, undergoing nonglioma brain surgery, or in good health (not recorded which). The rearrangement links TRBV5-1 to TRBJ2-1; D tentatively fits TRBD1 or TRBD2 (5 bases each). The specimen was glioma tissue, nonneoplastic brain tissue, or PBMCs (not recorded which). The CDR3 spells CASSSRDPLYNEQFF. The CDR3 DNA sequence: TGCGCCAGCAGCAGCCGGGACCCACTATACAATGAGCAGTTCTTC. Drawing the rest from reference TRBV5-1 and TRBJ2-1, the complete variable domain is KAGVTQTPRYLIKTRGQQVTLSCSPISGHRSVSWYQQTPGQGLQFLFEYFSETQRNKGNFPGRFSGRQFSNSRSEMNVSTLELGDSALYLCASSSRDPLYNEQFFGPGTRLTVL.